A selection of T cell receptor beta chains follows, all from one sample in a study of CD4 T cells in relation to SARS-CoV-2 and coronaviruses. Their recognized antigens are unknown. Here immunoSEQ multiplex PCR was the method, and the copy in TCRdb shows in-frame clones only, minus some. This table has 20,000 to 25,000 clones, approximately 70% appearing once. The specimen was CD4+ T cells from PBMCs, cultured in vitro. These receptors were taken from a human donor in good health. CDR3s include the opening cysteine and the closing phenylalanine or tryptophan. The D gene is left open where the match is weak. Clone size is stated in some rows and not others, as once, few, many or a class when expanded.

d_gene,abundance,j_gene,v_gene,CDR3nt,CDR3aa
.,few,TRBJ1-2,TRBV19,TGTGCCAGTAGTCTCCTTGGGGTTGGTGGCTACACCTTC,CASSLLGVGGYTF
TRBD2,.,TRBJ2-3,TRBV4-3,TGCGCCAGCAGCCAGTTAGCGGGGGGCGGTACAGATACGCAGTATTTT,CASSQLAGGGTDTQYF
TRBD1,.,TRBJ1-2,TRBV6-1,TGTGCCAGCAGTGATTTCCGACAGGGAAGAAATGGCTACACCTTC,CASSDFRQGRNGYTF
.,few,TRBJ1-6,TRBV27,TGTGCCAGCAGTCCCCATCAGGGGCCTCTCCACTTT,CASSPHQGPLHF
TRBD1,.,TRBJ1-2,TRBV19,TGTGCCAGTACCCCCATCCAGGGGGTTAACTATGGCTACACCTTC,CASTPIQGVNYGYTF
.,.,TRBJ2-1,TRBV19,TGTGCCAGTAGTATAGAACAGAACTCCTACAATGAGCAGTTCTTC,CASSIEQNSYNEQFF
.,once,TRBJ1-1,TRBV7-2,TGTGCCAGCAGCCCGCATCAGGATAACACTGAAGCTTTCTTT,CASSPHQDNTEAFF
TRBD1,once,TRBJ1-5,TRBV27,TGTGCCAGCAGTTTAGGGTTTGGACAGGCCTATAGCAATCAGCCCCAGCATTTT,CASSLGFGQAYSNQPQHF
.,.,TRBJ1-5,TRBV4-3,TGCGCCAGCAGCCAAGATATTAATAAGGGTCAGCCCCAGCATTTT,CASSQDINKGQPQHF
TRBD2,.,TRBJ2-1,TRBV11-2,TGTGCCAGCAGCAATTCCGGGACTAGCGGGAGCTTTGAGCAGTTCTTC,CASSNSGTSGSFEQFF
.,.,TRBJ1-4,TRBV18,TGTGCCAGCTCATCGGACCGACAGGCTGAAAAACTGTTTTTT,CASSSDRQAEKLFF
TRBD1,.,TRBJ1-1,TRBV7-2,TGTGCCAGCAGCGAGGGACAGGGTCTAGCAGGTGAAGCTTTCTTT,CASSEGQGLAGEAFF
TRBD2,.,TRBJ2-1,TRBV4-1,TGCGCCAGCAGCCAACTCGGACTAGCGGGGGGCCACTCCTACAATGAGCAGTTCTTC,CASSQLGLAGGHSYNEQFF
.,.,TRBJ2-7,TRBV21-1,TGTGCCAGCAGCAAAAAACAGGGTGCCCCCTACGAGCAGTACTTC,CASSKKQGAPYEQYF
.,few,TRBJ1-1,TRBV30,TGTGCCTGGAGGTCCAACACTGAAGCTTTCTTT,CAWRSNTEAFF
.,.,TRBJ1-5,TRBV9,TGTGCCAGCAGCGCGGGACCGAACAATCAGCCCCAGCATTTT,CASSAGPNNQPQHF
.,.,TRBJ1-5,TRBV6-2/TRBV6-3,TGTGCCAGCAGTAAACAACAGGGCGGCAATCAGCCCCAGCATTTT,CASSKQQGGNQPQHF
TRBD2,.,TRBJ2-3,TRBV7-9,TGTGCCAGCAGCCCCGATAGCGGGGGGTGGGATACGCAGTATTTT,CASSPDSGGWDTQYF
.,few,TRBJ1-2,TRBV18,TGTGCCAGCTCCATCGGCCCGGACCGACCCTATGGCTACACCTTC,CASSIGPDRPYGYTF
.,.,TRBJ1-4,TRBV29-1,TGCAGCGTGGGGGAGCCTTGGGGTGAAAAACTGTTTTTT,CSVGEPWGEKLFF
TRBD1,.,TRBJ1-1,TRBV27,TGTGCCAGCAGTCCCGGACAGGCGAACACTGAAGCTTTCTTT,CASSPGQANTEAFF
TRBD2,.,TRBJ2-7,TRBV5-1,TGCGCCAGCAGCCGATCGGGGGGTTCCTACGAGCAGTACTTC,CASSRSGGSYEQYF
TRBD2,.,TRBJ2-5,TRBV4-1,TGCGCCAGCAGCCAACTATCCTCACTAGCGGGAGGGCCCAGGAGGTACCAAGAGACCCAGTACTTC,CASSQLSSLAGGPRRYQETQYF
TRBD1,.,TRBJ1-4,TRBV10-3,TGTGCCATCAGTGAAAATAAAGGGGGCAGTGAAAAACTGTTTTTT,CAISENKGGSEKLFF
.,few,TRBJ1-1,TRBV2,TGTGCCAGCAGGGATCAGGGAAGTCGGCGGACTGAAGCTTTCTTT,CASRDQGSRRTEAFF
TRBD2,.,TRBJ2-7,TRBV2,TGTGCCAGCACCGGGGGGGGGAGGAACGAGCAGTACTTC,CASTGGGRNEQYF
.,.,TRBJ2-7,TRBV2,TGTGCCAGCAGCGAAGCATACGAGCAGTACTTC,CASSEAYEQYF
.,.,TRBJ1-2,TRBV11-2,TGTGCCAGCAGCATACAGGGTTACTATGGCTACACCTTC,CASSIQGYYGYTF
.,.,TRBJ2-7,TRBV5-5,TGTGCCAGCAGCGAAAGGCCCGGAGCCAGCCCCTCCTACGAGCAGTACTTC,CASSERPGASPSYEQYF
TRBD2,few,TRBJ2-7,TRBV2,TGTGCCAGCAGACTGCTAGCGGGAGGGAACGAGCAGTACTTC,CASRLLAGGNEQYF
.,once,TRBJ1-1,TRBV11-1,TGTGCCAGCAGCTTTGGGGAAAGAACTGAAGCTTTCTTT,CASSFGERTEAFF
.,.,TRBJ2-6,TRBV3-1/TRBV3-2,TGTGCCAGCAGCCCGACAGCAAACTCTGGGGCCAACGTCCTGACTTTC,CASSPTANSGANVLTF
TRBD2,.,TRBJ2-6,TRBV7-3,TGTGCCAGCAGCTTGCGGGGGTCCTCCTCTGGGGCCAACGTCCTGACTTTC,CASSLRGSSSGANVLTF